This TCR beta chain was sequenced for a study of regulatory T cells in long-lasting Graves disease. Looked up from germline, CDR1 is GTSNPN and CDR2 is SVGIG (reference sequence). There are 13 residues in the CDR3. Trimming took off 2 bases at V and 3 bases at J, with 11 bases between the two ends. Construction of the TCR beta libraries employed iRepertoire HTBI primers in conjunction with Arm-PCR of CDR3 regions. TCRdb ran MiXCR on the multiplex PCR reads and lists one entry per CDR3 protein. The data hold roughly 500,000 distinct CDR3 sequences, with about 20% observed a single time. Time point described: persistent/refractory GD, antithyroid drugs over 5 years with positive TRAb. RNA from PBMCs was the source of the TCR library. EDTA tubes received around 9.4 milliliters of collected peripheral blood.

Source: peripheral blood mononuclear cells (PBMCs), taken when the disease was refractory, from a patient treated with antithyroid drugs. This TCR derives from a female donor with Graves disease. The V gene is TRBV30, the J gene TRBJ2-7, with a tentative D call TRBD1 (6 bases). CDR3 protein: CAWSIGQYYEQYF. The CDR3 DNA reads TGTGCCTGGAGTATCGGACAGTACTACGAGCAGTACTTC.